This TCR beta chain was retrieved from a study of T cell repertoires in cytomegalovirus infection. About the study: Both a matching HLA type and CMV infection were indicated by public TCR beta signatures.

Via MiXCR, TCRdb re-called the reads, giving one row per CDR3 protein. The table includes fewer than 70,000 distinct CDR3 sequences, about 26% detected once. Germline lookup yields CDR1 MNHEY and CDR2 SMNVEV (reference sequence). The CDR3 is 12 residues long. V lost 10 bases to trimming and J lost 1 base, with 11 bases between them. Notes on the study in general: Of the TCR beta families, the public ones yielded a cumulative frequency that identified carriers of CMV plus the relevant HLA. Across the ex vivo response, the dominant clonotypes were HLA-C-restricted CMV-specific TCR beta clonotypes.

This clonotype was observed a single time. Its antigen is not known. The TCR originated in a human donor in good health (CMV status not recorded). Some clones in this sample may be carry-over from other donors' samples. Material: CD8+ T cells from cultured PBMCs, obtained from culture after CMV antigen stimulation. The V and J genes are TRBV27 and TRBJ2-7, with D perhaps TRBD1 (6 bases). CDR3 sequence reads: CATGQGSYEQYF. CDR3 bases: TGTGCCACCGGGCAGGGGTCCTACGAGCAGTACTTC.